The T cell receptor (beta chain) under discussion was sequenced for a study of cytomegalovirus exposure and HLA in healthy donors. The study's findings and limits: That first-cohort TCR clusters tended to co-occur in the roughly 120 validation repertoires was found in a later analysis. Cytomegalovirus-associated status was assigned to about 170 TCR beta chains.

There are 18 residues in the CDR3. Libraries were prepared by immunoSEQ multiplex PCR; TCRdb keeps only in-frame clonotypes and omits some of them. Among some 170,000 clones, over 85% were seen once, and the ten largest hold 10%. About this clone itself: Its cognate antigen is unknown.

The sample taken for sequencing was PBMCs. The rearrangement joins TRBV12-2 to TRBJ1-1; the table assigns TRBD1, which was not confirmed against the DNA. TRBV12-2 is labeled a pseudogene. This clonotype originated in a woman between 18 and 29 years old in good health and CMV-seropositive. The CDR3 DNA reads TGTGCAAGTCGCCCCCGGGTCCGAGACAGGGCACGGAACACTGAAGCTTTCTTT. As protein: CASRPRVRDRARNTEAFF.